Listed below are T cell receptor beta chains from one sample, sequenced in a study of cytomegalovirus exposure and HLA in healthy donors. Generated by immunoSEQ multiplex PCR, the TCRdb table keeps only in-frame clones and is missing some. In the table there are under 200,000 clones, approximately 80% of which are singletons. Sequencing was performed on PBMCs. The receptor source for this set is a woman in her late teens or twenties in good health and CMV-seronegative. Both conserved end residues are part of each CDR3. D genes are given only for firm matches. A clone size is listed for some rows: how often the clone was seen (once, few, many), or a class if it is expanded.

v_gene	len	j_gene	d_gene	abundance	CDR3nt	CDR3aa
TRBV5-1	18	TRBJ2-3	TRBD1	.	TGCGCCAGCAGCTCGGTCGTTTGGGACAGGGGGCCGTCAGATACGCAGTATTTT	CASSSVVWDRGPSDTQYF
TRBV28	13	TRBJ1-2	.	.	TGTGCCAGCAGGGGGGGACGGTTCTATGGCTACACCTTC	CASRGGRFYGYTF
TRBV2	14	TRBJ2-1	TRBD2	.	TGTGCCAGCAGCCTAGTCGGGAGGGGTGGTGAGCAGTTCTTC	CASSLVGRGGEQFF
TRBV28	12	TRBJ1-2	.	.	TGTGCCAGCAGTGCCAGACAGCGCGGCTACACCTTC	CASSARQRGYTF
TRBV18	13	TRBJ1-2	.	.	TGTGCCAGCTCACCAGACAGGTGGTTGGGCTACACCTTC	CASSPDRWLGYTF
TRBV25-1	18	TRBJ2-1	TRBD2	.	TGTGCCAGCAGTGGATCCGGGACTAGCGGGAGTAAGGACAATGAGCAGTTCTTC	CASSGSGTSGSKDNEQFF
TRBV28	14	TRBJ2-7	TRBD1	many	TGTGCCAGCAGAGCCGGGACAGCAACCTACGAGCAGTACTTC	CASRAGTATYEQYF
TRBV19	14	TRBJ1-4	.	.	TGTGCCAGTAGCGGGTGGGCAACTAATGAAAAACTGTTTTTT	CASSGWATNEKLFF
TRBV18	16	TRBJ2-5	TRBD2	.	TGTGCCAGCTCACTAGGGGCTAGCGGGAGCCAAGAGACCCAGTACTTC	CASSLGASGSQETQYF
TRBV21-1	18	TRBJ2-7	.	.	TGTGCCAGCAGCAAAGTTTCAGCTGTGGTAGCGGTTACCTACGAGCAGTACTTC	CASSKVSAVVAVTYEQYF
TRBV7-9	16	TRBJ2-2	.	.	TGTGCCAGCAGCTCATCCGGGACACGTGGCACCGGGGAGCTGTTTTTT	CASSSSGTRGTGELFF
TRBV5-6	15	TRBJ1-2	TRBD1	.	TGCGCCAGCAGCTCAGGGACAGGGAGAACGGGCGGCTACACCTTC	CASSSGTGRTGGYTF
TRBV7-6	19	TRBJ2-6	TRBD2	.	TGTGCCAGCAGCTTCACCCGGACTAGCGGCCCCTCTGGGGCCAACGTCCTGACTTTC	CASSFTRTSGPSGANVLTF
TRBV4-3	15	TRBJ2-1	TRBD2	.	TGCGCCAGCAGCCCTGCCAGCGGGAGTTACAATGAGCAGTTCTTC	CASSPASGSYNEQFF
TRBV6-6	14	TRBJ2-7	.	once	TGTGCCAGCAGTTACTGGAGTAGCGGAGGCGAGCAGTACTTC	CASSYWSSGGEQYF
TRBV2	16	TRBJ2-7	TRBD2	.	TGTGCCAGCAGTGAACAAGGGCCTAGCGGGAGCTCCGAGCAGTACTTC	CASSEQGPSGSSEQYF
TRBV18	12	TRBJ1-1	.	once	TGTGCCAGCTCATCCGGGAGAACTGAAGCTTTCTTT	CASSSGRTEAFF
TRBV28	12	TRBJ2-7	TRBD1	.	TGTGCCAGCCGGACAGGGGGCCACGAGCAGTACTTC	CASRTGGHEQYF
TRBV15	13	TRBJ1-1	.	once	TGTGCCACCAGGACGGGGATGAACACTGAAGCTTTCTTT	CATRTGMNTEAFF
TRBV19	14	TRBJ2-7	TRBD1	.	TGTGCCAGTAGTATGGGGACAGGGGCACACGAGCAGTACTTC	CASSMGTGAHEQYF
TRBV4-2	15	TRBJ2-3	TRBD2	.	TGTGCCAGCAGCCGAGATAGCGGGAGGACAGATACGCAGTATTTT	CASSRDSGRTDTQYF
TRBV30	13	TRBJ2-7	TRBD1	.	TGTGCCTGGAAAAAGGGGGCGGGCTACGAGCAGTACTTC	CAWKKGAGYEQYF
TRBV5-1	14	TRBJ1-1	.	.	TGCGCCAGCAGCTTGCGGGGATTAGACACTGAAGCTTTCTTT	CASSLRGLDTEAFF
TRBV7-9	16	TRBJ2-1	TRBD1	.	TGTGCCAGCAGAACCCAACAGGGGGCTCGGAACAATGAGCAGTTCTTC	CASRTQQGARNNEQFF
TRBV4-2	14	TRBJ2-5	.	.	TGTGCCAGCAGCCAAGGGCGGGACCAAGAGACCCAGTACTTC	CASSQGRDQETQYF
TRBV10-3	12	TRBJ2-5	.	.	TGTGCCATCAGTGACAGGGCGGAGACCCAGTACTTC	CAISDRAETQYF